The 2 T cell receptor beta chains below were found in one sample sequenced in a study of OX40 agonist ivuxolimab in advanced cancers. The method behind the library was the immunoSEQ multiplex PCR assay. The table was pulled from immuneACCESS by TCRdb, which kept in-frame rearrangements only. Such tables lose some clones; where checked, under half of the loss comes from unresolved V genes, and the rest has no known cause. This sample comprises 100,000 or so clones, 85% to 90% of them detected only once. The ten biggest clones cover about 1.9% of the sample. This specimen consisted of CD4+ or CD8+ T cells sorted from blood, obtained in a trial of the OX40 agonist ivuxolimab. The receptors come from an adult with an advanced solid tumor such as melanoma, head and neck, liver or kidney cancer.

The chain carries TRBV15 and TRBJ2-7; 7 bases line up with TRBD1. The CDR3 has 15 residues. Trimming removed 1 base from V and 3 bases from J; junction bases left unmatched: 6. From germline, CDR1 is LNHNV and CDR2 YYDKDF (reference sequence). CDR3 in DNA: TGTGCCACCAGCAGAGCGCGGACAGGTGGCTACGAGCAGTACTTC. Translating gives CATSRARTGGYEQYF. Full variable domain (missing parts from reference TRBV15 and TRBJ2-7): DAMVIQNPRYQVTQFGKPVTLSCSQTLNHNVMYWYQQKSSQAPKLLFHYYDKDFNNEADTPDNFQSRRPNTSFCFLDIRSPGLGDTAMYLCATSRARTGGYEQYFGPGTRLTVT.

This clone has a handful of counts. V gene TRBV2 combines with J gene TRBJ2-1; TRBD2 matches at 11 bases. J gave up 0 bases and V 7 bases, and 11 bases lay outside the gene matches. CDR1 and CDR2 from the germline V gene are SNHLY and FYNNEI. This CDR3 region has 18 residues. The CDR3 region has the DNA TGTGCCAGCACCAAACGAGCTAGCGGGGGGAGCTCCTACAATGAGCAGTTCTTC. Translation gives CASTKRASGGSSYNEQFF.